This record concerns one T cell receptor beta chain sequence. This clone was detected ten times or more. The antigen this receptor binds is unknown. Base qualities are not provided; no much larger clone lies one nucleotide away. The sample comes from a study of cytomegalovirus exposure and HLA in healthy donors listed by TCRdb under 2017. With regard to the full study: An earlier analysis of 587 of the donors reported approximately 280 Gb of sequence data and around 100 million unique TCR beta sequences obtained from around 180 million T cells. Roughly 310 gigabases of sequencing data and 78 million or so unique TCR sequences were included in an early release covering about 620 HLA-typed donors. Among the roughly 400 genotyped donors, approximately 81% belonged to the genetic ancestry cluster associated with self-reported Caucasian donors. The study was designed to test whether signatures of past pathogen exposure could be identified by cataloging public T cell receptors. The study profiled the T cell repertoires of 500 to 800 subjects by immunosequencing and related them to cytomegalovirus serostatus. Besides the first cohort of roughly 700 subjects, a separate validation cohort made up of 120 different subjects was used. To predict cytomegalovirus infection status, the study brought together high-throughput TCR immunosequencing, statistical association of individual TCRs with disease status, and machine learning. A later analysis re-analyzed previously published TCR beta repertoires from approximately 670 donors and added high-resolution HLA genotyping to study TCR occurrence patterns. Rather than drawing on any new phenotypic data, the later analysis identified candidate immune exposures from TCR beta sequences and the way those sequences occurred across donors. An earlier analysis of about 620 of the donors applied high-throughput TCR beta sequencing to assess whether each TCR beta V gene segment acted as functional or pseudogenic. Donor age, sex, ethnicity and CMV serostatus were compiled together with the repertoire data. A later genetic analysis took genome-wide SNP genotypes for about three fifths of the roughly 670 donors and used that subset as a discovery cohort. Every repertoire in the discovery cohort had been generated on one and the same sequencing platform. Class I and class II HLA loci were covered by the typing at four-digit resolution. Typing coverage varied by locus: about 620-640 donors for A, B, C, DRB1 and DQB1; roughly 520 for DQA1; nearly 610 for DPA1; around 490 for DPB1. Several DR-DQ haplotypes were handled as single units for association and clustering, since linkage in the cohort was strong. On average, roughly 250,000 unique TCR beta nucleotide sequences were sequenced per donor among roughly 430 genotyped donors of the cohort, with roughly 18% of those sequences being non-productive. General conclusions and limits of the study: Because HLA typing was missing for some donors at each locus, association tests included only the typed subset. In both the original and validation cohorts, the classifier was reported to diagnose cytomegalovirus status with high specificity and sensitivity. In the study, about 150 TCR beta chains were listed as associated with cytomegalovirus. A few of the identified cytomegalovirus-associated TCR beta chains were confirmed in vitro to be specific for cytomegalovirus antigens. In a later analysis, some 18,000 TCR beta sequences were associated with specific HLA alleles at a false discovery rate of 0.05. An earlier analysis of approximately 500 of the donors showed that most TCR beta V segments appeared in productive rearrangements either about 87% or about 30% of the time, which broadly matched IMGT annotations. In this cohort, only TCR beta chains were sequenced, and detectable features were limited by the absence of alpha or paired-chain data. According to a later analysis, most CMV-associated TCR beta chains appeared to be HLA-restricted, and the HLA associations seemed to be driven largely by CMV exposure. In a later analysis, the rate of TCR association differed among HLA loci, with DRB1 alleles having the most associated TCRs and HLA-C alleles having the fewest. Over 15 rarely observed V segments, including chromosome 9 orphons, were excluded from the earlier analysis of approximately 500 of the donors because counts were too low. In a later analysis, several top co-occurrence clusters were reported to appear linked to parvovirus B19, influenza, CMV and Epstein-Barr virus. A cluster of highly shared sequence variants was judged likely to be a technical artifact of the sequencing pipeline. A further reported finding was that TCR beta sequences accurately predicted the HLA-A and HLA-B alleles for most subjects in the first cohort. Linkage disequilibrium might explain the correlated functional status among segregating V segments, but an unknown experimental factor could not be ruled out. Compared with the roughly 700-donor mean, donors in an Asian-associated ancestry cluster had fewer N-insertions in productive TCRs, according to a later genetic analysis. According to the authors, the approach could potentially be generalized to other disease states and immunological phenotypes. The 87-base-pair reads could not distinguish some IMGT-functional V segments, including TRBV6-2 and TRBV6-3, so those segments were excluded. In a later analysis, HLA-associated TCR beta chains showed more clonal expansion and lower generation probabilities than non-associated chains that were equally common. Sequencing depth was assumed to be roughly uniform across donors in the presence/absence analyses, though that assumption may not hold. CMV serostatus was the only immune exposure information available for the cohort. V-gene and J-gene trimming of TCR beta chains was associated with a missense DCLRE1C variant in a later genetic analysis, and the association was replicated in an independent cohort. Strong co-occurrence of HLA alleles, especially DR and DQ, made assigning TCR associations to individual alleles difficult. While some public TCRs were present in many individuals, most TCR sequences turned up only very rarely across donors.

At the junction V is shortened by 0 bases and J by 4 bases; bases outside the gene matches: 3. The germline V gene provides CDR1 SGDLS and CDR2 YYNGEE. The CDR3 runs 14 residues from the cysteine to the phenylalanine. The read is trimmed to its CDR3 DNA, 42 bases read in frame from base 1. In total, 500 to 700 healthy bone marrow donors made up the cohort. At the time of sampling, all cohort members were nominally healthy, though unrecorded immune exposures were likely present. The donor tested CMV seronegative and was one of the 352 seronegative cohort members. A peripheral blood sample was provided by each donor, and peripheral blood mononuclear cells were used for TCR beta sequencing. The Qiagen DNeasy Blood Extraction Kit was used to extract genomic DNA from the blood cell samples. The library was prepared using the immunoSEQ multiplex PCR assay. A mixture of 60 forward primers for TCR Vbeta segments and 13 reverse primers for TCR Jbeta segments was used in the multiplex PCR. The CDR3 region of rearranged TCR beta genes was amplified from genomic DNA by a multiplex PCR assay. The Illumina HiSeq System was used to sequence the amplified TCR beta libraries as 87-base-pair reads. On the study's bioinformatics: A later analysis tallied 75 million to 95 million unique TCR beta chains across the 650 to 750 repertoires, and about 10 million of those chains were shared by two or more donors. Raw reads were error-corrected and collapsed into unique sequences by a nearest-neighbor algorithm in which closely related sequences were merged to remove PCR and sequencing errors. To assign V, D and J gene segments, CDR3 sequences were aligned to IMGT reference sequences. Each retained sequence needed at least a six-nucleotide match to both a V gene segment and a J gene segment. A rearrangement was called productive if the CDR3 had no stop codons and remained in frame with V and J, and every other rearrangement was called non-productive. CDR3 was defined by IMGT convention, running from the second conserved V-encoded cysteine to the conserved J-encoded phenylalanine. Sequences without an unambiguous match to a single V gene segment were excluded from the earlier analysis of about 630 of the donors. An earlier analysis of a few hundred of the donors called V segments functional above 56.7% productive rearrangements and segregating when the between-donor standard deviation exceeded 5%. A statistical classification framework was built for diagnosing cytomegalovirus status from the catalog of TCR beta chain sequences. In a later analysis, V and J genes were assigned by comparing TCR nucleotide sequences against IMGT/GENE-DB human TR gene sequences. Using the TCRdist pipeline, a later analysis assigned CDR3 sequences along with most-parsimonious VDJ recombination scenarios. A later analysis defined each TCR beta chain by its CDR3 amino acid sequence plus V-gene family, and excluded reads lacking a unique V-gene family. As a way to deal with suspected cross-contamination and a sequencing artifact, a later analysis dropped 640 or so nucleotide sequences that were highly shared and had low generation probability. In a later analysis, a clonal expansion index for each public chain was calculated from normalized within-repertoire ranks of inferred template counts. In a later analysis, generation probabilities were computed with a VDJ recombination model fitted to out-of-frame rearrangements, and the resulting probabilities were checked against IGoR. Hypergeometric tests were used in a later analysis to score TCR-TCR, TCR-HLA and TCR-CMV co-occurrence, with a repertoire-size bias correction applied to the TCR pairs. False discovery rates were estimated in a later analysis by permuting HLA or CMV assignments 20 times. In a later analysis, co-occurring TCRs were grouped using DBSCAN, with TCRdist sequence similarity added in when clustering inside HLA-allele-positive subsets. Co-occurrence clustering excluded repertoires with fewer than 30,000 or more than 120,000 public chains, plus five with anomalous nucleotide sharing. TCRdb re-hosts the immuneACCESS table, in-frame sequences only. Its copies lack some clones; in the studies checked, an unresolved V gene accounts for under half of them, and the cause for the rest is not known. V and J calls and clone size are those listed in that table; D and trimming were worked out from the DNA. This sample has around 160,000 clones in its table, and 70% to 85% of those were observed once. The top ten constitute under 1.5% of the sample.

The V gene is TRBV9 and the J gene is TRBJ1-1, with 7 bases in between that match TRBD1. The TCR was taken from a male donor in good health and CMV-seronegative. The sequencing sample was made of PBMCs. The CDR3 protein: CASSVAYRGTEAFF. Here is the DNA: TGTGCCAGCAGCGTAGCTTACAGGGGCACTGAAGCTTTCTTT.